Detailed here is one T cell receptor (beta chain). There is no known antigen for this receptor. Base quality data are lacking; no much larger clone is found one base away. The time point label corresponds to: sample taken at primary tumor resection. Samples were obtained from approximately 76 patients with early-stage, untreated non-small cell lung cancer from the lung TRACERx cohort. For TCR sequencing, whole RNA was extracted from tumor and nontumor lung tissue, or from cryopreserved PBMC samples, and no cell sorting was done. A patient was chosen for TCR sequencing only when enough RNA was available from at least two tumor regions. The sample originates from a study of spatial heterogeneity in lung cancer (dated by TCRdb to the late 2010s). Regarding the complete study: Beta-chain transcripts were consistently detected in greater numbers than alpha-chain transcripts, which likely reflects a higher abundance of beta-chain transcripts. In the raw uncorrected reads, each unique combination of TCR and UMI appeared more than ten times on average. The study quantitatively compared TCR alpha and beta repertoires across multiple tumor regions, matched nontumor lung and blood in non-small cell lung cancer. Nonsynonymous mutation counts, determined by whole-exome sequencing of tumor tissue, were related to TCR repertoire features. Both alpha and beta chains were TCR-sequenced in samples taken at surgery, namely 220 tumor regions, 63 to 70 matched nontumor lung samples and some 53 PBMC samples. General findings and caveats noted by the study authors: Additional single-cell paired TCR alpha and beta sequencing was considered necessary to confirm, at a functional level, the hypothesis that regional TCRs recognize regional mutations. Ubiquitous expanded tumor TCRs showed up in blood more often at tumor resection than at routine follow-up.

Sequences LNHDA (CDR1) and SQIVND (CDR2) are obtained from the germline V gene (reference sequence). The cysteine opens and the phenylalanine closes a CDR3 of 17 amino acids. Only the CDR3 part of the read is kept: 51 bases, read in frame from the first base. Deletion took 3 bases off V and 3 bases off J, with a span of 17 bases between the germline ends. Library preparation was by 5' RACE. The sample was run on a NextSeq 500. The TCR library protocol attached a unique molecular identifier to each TCR cDNA molecule to allow correction of PCR and sequencing errors. As for how the authors treated the data: TCR identification, UMI-based error correction and CDR3 extraction were all carried out with Decombinator tools. Expanded TCRs were defined as those above a frequency of 2 per 1,000, corresponding to the top 1% of the tumor frequency distribution. Each repertoire was subsampled 100 times to 5,000 TCRs, after which Renyi diversity was computed with the R vegan package. CDR3 similarity networks were constructed using string-kernel similarity of amino acid triplets, with links drawn between CDR3s whose pairwise similarity was above 0.82. In-frame beta chains were kept once TCRdb had trimmed the public reads at Q25 with fastp and called clones with MiXCR. Each CDR3 protein gets just one entry, which takes the most common genes and DNA from the rows behind it. These V and J calls rely on TCRdb rather than the paper's analysis. Within this sample are fewer than 65,000 distinct CDR3 sequences, with about 5.9% of them counted one time only. Of the sample, 14% to 15% falls within the top ten clones.

This sequence uses TRBV19 and TRBJ1-4; no D segment can be confidently identified. Specimen: PBMCs, collected at surgery. This receptor was obtained from a female donor with early-stage non-small cell lung cancer. This receptor has the CDR3 CASSIRIQQGANEKLFF. The bases read TGTGCCAGTAGTATTCGGATCCAACAAGGTGCTAATGAAAAACTGTTTTTT.